This T cell receptor beta chain was sequenced for a study of cytotoxic CD8 clonotypes in ibrutinib-treated CLL. Study conclusions and caveats: An increase in clonality occurred at ibrutinib response, followed by a return toward baseline at progression. On treatment, the uncommon public clonotypes contracted or remained stable.

On this clone itself: Its target is not known.

The data were produced by immunoSEQ multiplex PCR, yet TCRdb's version contains in-frame clones alone and is incomplete. There are 200,000 to 250,000 clones in the sample; more than 75% occur only once, and about an eighth lies in the top ten. The source was PBMCs, collected after 12 months of ibrutinib treatment. This sequence originates from a human donor with chronic lymphocytic leukemia.

The CDR3 sequence is CASSVQGRELVNTIYF. Here the CDR3 DNA reads TGTGCCAGCAGTGTCCAGGGGAGGGAACTGGTAAACACCATATATTTT. The chain carries TRBV25-1 and TRBJ1-3, with D possibly being TRBD1 (6 bases). This CDR3 comprises 16 residues. Germline values: CDR1 MGHDK, CDR2 SYGVNS. The ends were cut back, 4 bases at V and 6 bases at J, with 19 bases in the middle.